The entry below describes one TCR beta chain. Trimming removed 4 bases at V and 1 base at J, with 9 bases between. The germline gives CDR1 SGHRS, CDR2 YFSETQ. The CDR3 sequence is 14 residues long. This sample is drawn from a study of tumor-infiltrating lymphocytes in primary liver carcinoma. Germline DNA was extracted alongside blood RNA, which was obtained from unsorted whole blood. TCR beta cDNA was prepared out of roughly 0.5 ug total RNA by means of a constant-region primer. TCR beta libraries came from three nested multiplex PCR rounds using slightly modified ARM-PCR. The opening two PCR rounds, about 11 cycles each, paired TRBV1-TRBV30 forward primers with a C-beta reverse primer. Via MiXCR, TCRdb re-called the multiplex PCR reads, giving one row per CDR3 protein. This sample has some 200,000 distinct CDR3 sequences, with less than 65% found just once.

Sample: peripheral blood. The chain is built from TRBV5-1 and TRBJ2-1; D not resolved. The clonotype comes from a woman aged 55-70 years with primary liver carcinoma and hepatitis B virus infection. The CDR3 spells CASSAYVSYNEQFF. CDR3 coding DNA: TGCGCCAGCAGCGCCTACGTTTCCTACAATGAGCAGTTCTTC. Supplemented by reference TRBV5-1 and TRBJ2-1, the full variable domain reads KAGVTQTPRYLIKTRGQQVTLSCSPISGHRSVSWYQQTPGQGLQFLFEYFSETQRNKGNFPGRFSGRQFSNSRSEMNVSTLELGDSALYLCASSAYVSYNEQFFGPGTRLTVL.